The 16 T cell receptor beta chains given below trace back to one sample, sequenced in a study of T cells in Graves' hyperthyroidism and ophthalmopathy. RNA transcripts provided the source from which TCR beta CDR3 regions were amplified. The HTBI primer set served for first-round RT-PCR of the TCR CDR3. TCRdb itself ran the multiplex PCR reads through MiXCR, one entry per CDR3 protein. This sample has roughly 510,000 distinct CDR3 sequences, with 35% to 50% found just once. The sample comprised peripheral blood or thyroid tissue (not recorded which). The source is an adult woman with Graves' disease, either hyperthyroidism or ophthalmopathy (not recorded which).

The chain has TRBV27 and TRBJ2-7, with unresolved D. There are 15 residues in the CDR3. From germline, CDR1 is MNHEY and CDR2 SMNVEV (reference sequence). V was trimmed by 5 bases and J by 0 bases, leaving 14 bases between them. CDR3 bases: TGTGCCAGCAGTCCGTTGCGGAGTCGCTCCTACGAGCAGTACTTC. Translating it yields CASSPLRSRSYEQYF.

This clonotype was detected only a few times. The chain uses TRBV15 and TRBJ2-5, with D possibly matching TRBD1 (6 bases). Trimming removed 3 bases at V and 5 bases at J, with 10 bases between. CDR1 is LNHNV, CDR2 YYDKDF, per germline (reference sequence). This CDR3 comprises 13 residues. This CDR3 is CATSRGARETQYF. The CDR3 DNA reads as TGTGCCACCAGCAGGGGGGCACGGGAGACCCAGTACTTC. Full variable domain (missing parts from reference TRBV15 and TRBJ2-5): DAMVIQNPRYQVTQFGKPVTLSCSQTLNHNVMYWYQQKSSQAPKLLFHYYDKDFNNEADTPDNFQSRRPNTSFCFLDIRSPGLGDTAMYLCATSRGARETQYFGPGTRLLVL.

The chain has TRBV6-5 and TRBJ1-2, with TRBD1 identical over 7 bases. Germline V gene sequence: CDR1 MNHEY, CDR2 SVGAGI. The CDR3 is 14 amino acids. V dropped 7 bases and J dropped 4; count of bases not matched to a gene: 9. In nucleotides, the CDR3 is TGTGCCAGCACTCCTAGGAGGGGGCCCTATGGCTACACCTTC. It codes for CASTPRRGPYGYTF.

The J gene is TRBJ2-2, the V gene TRBV2, with D tentatively TRBD2 (6 bases). CDR3 length equals 16 residues. Germline V gene data show CDR1 as SNHLY and CDR2 as FYNNEI. V dropped 6 bases and J dropped 4 bases, with 18 bases sitting between them. CDR3 in DNA: TGTGCCAGCAGCCCAGACCGGGACTCGCTCACCGGGGAGCTGTTTTTT. This codes for CASSPDRDSLTGELFF.

This chain links TRBV29-1 with TRBJ2-2; 8 bases map to TRBD1. In germline, CDR1 is SQVTM, CDR2 ANQGSEA. This CDR3 contains 14 residues. The V segment lost 5 bases and the J segment 6 bases; nucleotides outside the gene matches: 8. The CDR3 nucleotides are TGCAGCGTTACCGGACAGGGAGTTTCCGGGGAGCTGTTTTTT. This sequence encodes CSVTGQGVSGELFF.

This clonotype was picked up a small number of times. The V gene is TRBV29-1, the J gene TRBJ1-1, with a weak D call TRBD1 (6 bases). This CDR3 comprises 10 residues. Looked up from germline, CDR1 is SQVTM and CDR2 is ANQGSEA. Trimming pared 6 bases from V and 8 bases from J, leaving 10 bases between. The CDR3 spells CSVLDSEAFF. CDR3 bases: TGCAGCGTGCTGGACAGCGAAGCTTTCTTT.

In the case of this clonotype: At one of its ends the junction is not consistent with the germline gene, which may arise from a read error. The chain couples TRBV5-1 to TRBJ2-7; 10 nucleotides agree with TRBD1. Germline assignment: CDR1 SGHRS and CDR2 YFSETQ. The CDR3 contains 15 residues. In DNA form, the CDR3 reads TGCGCCAGCAGCGACCGGGACAGGGGCTCCCACGAGCAGTACTTC. It specifies CASSDRDRGSHEQYF.

The chain combines TRBV5-4 with TRBJ2-7, with no clear D. Trimming pared 1 base from V and 1 base from J, leaving 9 bases between. Looked up from germline, CDR1 is SGHNT and CDR2 is YYREEE (reference sequence). There are 14 residues in the CDR3. CDR3 residues: CASSLPGESYEQYF. CDR3 bases: TGTGCCAGCAGCTTGCCGGGTGAATCCTACGAGCAGTACTTC.

About this clonotype itself: Its ends do not fully match the called genes, so a read error is possible. The rearrangement uses TRBV29-1 and TRBJ1-2; D gene ambiguous. Looked up from germline, CDR1 is SQVTM and CDR2 is ANQGSEA. This CDR3 comprises 13 residues. For the CDR3, the DNA is TGCAACGTTCTCGAGGGCTCGCGCTATGGCTACACCTTC. It specifies CNVLEGSRYGYTF.

About this clonotype: This may come from a read error, since a much larger clone is one base off. V and J are TRBV20-1 and TRBJ1-1, with TRBD1 identical over 8 bases. In germline, CDR1 is DFQATT, CDR2 SNEGSKA (reference sequence). The J segment lost 8 bases and the V segment lost 6 bases, leaving 5 bases of the junction unmatched. There are 11 residues in the CDR3. The CDR3 sequence: CSAARQGEAFF. DNA for the CDR3: TGCAGTGCAGCCCGACAGGGGGAAGCTTTCTTT.

This chain links TRBV6-5 with TRBJ2-2; D is possibly TRBD2 (6 bases). Germline V gene data show CDR1 as MNHEY and CDR2 as SVGAGI. The CDR3 length is 15 residues. Trimming took 5 bases from V and 6 from J, leaving 16 bases between them. The CDR3 here is CASSETMGGAGELFF. The CDR3 nucleotides are TGTGCCAGCAGTGAAACCATGGGGGGAGCCGGGGAGCTGTTTTTT.

J is TRBJ1-5 and V is TRBV19; a weak D match, TRBD1 (5 bases). Germline loops: CDR1 LNHDA, CDR2 SQIVND (reference sequence). The CDR3 is 14 amino acids. V was pared by 5 bases and J by 4 bases, with 12 bases between. The CDR3 protein is CASSGDGPNQPQHF. CDR3 in DNA: TGTGCCAGTAGTGGGGACGGACCAAATCAGCCCCAGCATTTT.

This clonotype was recorded once. V is TRBV7-9 and J is TRBJ1-6, with D hard to call. V was cut by 7 bases and J by 9 bases, with 16 bases left in between. There are 14 residues in the CDR3. Per the germline V gene, CDR1 is SEHNR and CDR2 is FQNEAQ (reference sequence). The CDR3 region has the DNA TGTGCCAGCACCTACGCCCAAAAAAGTTCACCCCTCCACTTT. Translated: CASTYAQKSSPLHF.

This clonotype turned up a few times. This rearrangement joins TRBV25-1 to TRBJ1-5; D unresolved. Germline CDR1 is MGHDK and CDR2 is SYGVNS. This CDR3 region has 12 residues. Trimming shortened V by 0 bases and J by 6 bases, and 3 bases separated the two germline ends. The CDR3 loop reads CASSEYGQPQHF. Here the CDR3 DNA reads TGTGCCAGCAGTGAATATGGTCAGCCCCAGCATTTT.

This clonotype occurred a few times. The chain joins TRBV11-2 to TRBJ1-3, with a weak D call TRBD1 (6 bases). Germline loops: CDR1 SGHAT, CDR2 FQNNGV. Between the trimmed V and J ends, which lost 1 base and 4 bases, there was a span of 14 bases. The CDR3 runs 16 residues. The CDR3, as DNA: TGTGCCAGCAGCTTAGGCGAGGGGGGTGTCGGAAACACCATATATTTT. Encoded protein: CASSLGEGGVGNTIYF.

For this clonotype: Germline and junction disagree at one end, which may indicate a read error. This sequence joins TRBV2 and TRBJ1-5; TRBD1 matches at 9 bases. This CDR3 comprises 15 residues. Germline V gene data show CDR1 as SNHLY and CDR2 as FYNNEI. The CDR3 loop is CASREAGQGRQPQHF. The CDR3 coding sequence is TGTGCCAGCAGAGAAGCAGGACAGGGGAGGCAGCCCCAGCATTTT.